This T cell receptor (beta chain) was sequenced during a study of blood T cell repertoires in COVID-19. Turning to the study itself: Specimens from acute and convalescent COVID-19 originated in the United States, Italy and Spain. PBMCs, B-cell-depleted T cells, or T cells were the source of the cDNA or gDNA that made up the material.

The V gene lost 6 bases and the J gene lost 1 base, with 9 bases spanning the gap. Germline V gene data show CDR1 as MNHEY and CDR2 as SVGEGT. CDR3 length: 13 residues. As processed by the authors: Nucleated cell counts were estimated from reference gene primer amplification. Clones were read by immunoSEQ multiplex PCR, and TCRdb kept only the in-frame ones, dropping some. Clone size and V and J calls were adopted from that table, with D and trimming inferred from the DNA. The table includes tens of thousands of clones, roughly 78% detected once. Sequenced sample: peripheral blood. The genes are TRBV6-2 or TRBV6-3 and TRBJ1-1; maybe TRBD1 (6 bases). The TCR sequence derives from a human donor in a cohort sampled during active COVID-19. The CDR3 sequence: CASSTRGNTEAFF. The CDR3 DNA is TGTGCCAGCAGCACCAGGGGGAACACTGAAGCTTTCTTT.